Following are 7 T cell receptor beta chains from one sample sequenced in a study of blood T cell repertoires in COVID-19. Clones were sequenced by immunoSEQ multiplex PCR, and TCRdb holds only the in-frame ones, with some missing. Of around 220,000 clones listed, around 87% are singletons. Input material: PBMCs or T cells enriched from blood (not recorded which). These receptors were taken from a man aged 25 to 40 who had been exposed to COVID-19.

This chain connects TRBV7-2 to TRBJ2-7; 7 bases are a match to TRBD2. V was clipped by 6 bases and J by 4 bases; unmatched bases: 6. In germline, CDR1 is SGHTA, CDR2 FQGNSA. The CDR3 covers 13 residues. As DNA, the CDR3 is TGTGCCAGCAGGAGCGGGGCCTATTACGAGCAGTACTTC. Protein: CASRSGAYYEQYF.

The chain links TRBV5-1 to TRBJ2-2; 7 positions agree with TRBD1. V lost 6 bases to trimming and J lost 4 bases; unmatched junction nucleotides: 15. The CDR3 totals 17 residues. Per the germline V gene, CDR1 is SGHRS and CDR2 is YFSETQ. CDR3 in amino acids: CASIESARTGSTGELFF. The DNA of the CDR3 is TGCGCCAGCATAGAGTCGGCTAGGACAGGCAGCACCGGGGAGCTGTTTTTT.

This chain links TRBV11-2 with TRBJ1-5; TRBD1 is a possible D gene (6 bases). The ends were cut back, 5 bases at V and 9 bases at J, with 17 bases in the middle. The germline CDR1 and CDR2 sequences are SGHAT and FQNNGV. The CDR3 loop spans 14 amino acids. CDR3 coding DNA: TGTGCCAGCAGCCGGGACATGGGGTTTGGGCCCCAGCATTTT. The encoded protein is CASSRDMGFGPQHF.

The rearrangement links TRBV5-6 to TRBJ1-6; D is perhaps TRBD1 (5 bases). Per the germline V gene, CDR1 is SGHDT and CDR2 is YYEEEE. The CDR3 is 15 residues long. Trimming took 0 bases from V and 10 from J, leaving 14 bases between them. The CDR3 loop reads CASSLGGGNGSPLHF. The CDR3 DNA sequence: TGTGCCAGCAGCTTGGGCGGGGGAAATGGGTCACCCCTCCACTTT.

V usage is TRBV2 and J usage is TRBJ2-5; 7 bases are a match to TRBD1. The CDR3 runs 14 residues. Germline assignment: CDR1 SNHLY and CDR2 FYNNEI. V shed 5 bases and J 4 bases; nucleotides not matched to a gene: 7. For the CDR3, the DNA is TGTGCCAGCAGTAGACAGGGTTCGCGAGAGACCCAGTACTTC. Residues: CASSRQGSRETQYF.

In its sample, this clone was seen once. The chain carries TRBV19 and TRBJ1-1, with D unclear. The CDR3 length is 12 residues. CDR1 and CDR2 from the germline V gene are LNHDA and SQIVND (reference sequence). The germline V and J ends were trimmed by 2 bases and 8 bases, with 9 bases remaining between them. The CDR3: CASSIPNREAFF. The CDR3 DNA sequence: TGTGCCAGTAGTATACCAAACAGAGAAGCTTTCTTT. The full variable domain, with the rest looked up from reference TRBV19 and TRBJ1-1, is DGGITQSPKYLFRKEGQNVTLSCEQNLNHDAMYWYRQDPGQGLRLIYYSQIVNDFQKGDIAEGYSVSREKKESFPLTVTSAQKNPTAFYLCASSIPNREAFFGQGTRLTVV.

The CDR3 loop reads CASSSNFGTGSYEQYF. CDR3 bases: TGTGCCAGCAGCTCCAACTTCGGGACAGGGTCGTACGAGCAGTACTTC. V usage is TRBV11-2 and J usage is TRBJ2-7, with TRBD1 identical over 9 bases. The CDR3 has 16 amino acids. The trim removed 4 bases at V and 4 bases at J, leaving 11 bases unmatched. The germline V gene has CDR1 SGHAT and CDR2 FQNNGV.